This entry concerns a single TCR beta chain. The table came from immunoSEQ multiplex PCR; TCRdb's copy has only in-frame clones and leaves some out. The sample lists about 110,000 clones; 92% were seen once. The sample originates from a study of T cell changes during pregnancy in multiple sclerosis. Trimming shortened V by 5 bases and J by 0 bases, and 20 bases separated the two germline ends. The CDR3 totals 18 residues. The germline V gene encodes CDR1 SEHNR and CDR2 FQNEAQ (reference sequence). V and J are TRBV7-9 and TRBJ1-3; D unresolved. The specimen was peripheral blood, collected after pregnancy. This TCR was sampled from a female donor with multiple sclerosis, enrolled in a pregnancy study. The CDR3 sequence: CASSRGLSGLDSGNTIYF. As DNA, the CDR3 is TGTGCCAGCAGCCGTGGATTGTCCGGACTGGACTCTGGAAACACCATATATTTT.